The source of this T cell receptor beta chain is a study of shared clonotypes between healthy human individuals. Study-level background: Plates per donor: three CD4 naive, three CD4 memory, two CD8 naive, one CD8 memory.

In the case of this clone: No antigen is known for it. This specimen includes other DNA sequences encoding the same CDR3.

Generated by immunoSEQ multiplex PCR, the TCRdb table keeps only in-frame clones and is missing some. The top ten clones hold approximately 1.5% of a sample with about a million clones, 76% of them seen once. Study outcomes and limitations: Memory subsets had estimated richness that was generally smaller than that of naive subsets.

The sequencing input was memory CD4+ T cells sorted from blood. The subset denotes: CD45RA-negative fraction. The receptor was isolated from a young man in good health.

CDR3 region: CASSSGTDTQYF. The CDR3 coding sequence is TGTGCCAGCAGCTCGGGCACAGATACGCAGTATTTT. The chain links TRBV5-4 to TRBJ2-3; unclear D gene. The V and J ends lost 3 bases and 1 base respectively, with 3 bases between them. The CDR3 contains 12 residues. CDR1 SGHNT and CDR2 YYREEE come from the germline V gene (reference sequence).